Following are 15 T cell receptor beta chains from one sample sequenced in a study of Tregs in tolerant kidney transplant recipients. The data were produced by immunoSEQ multiplex PCR, yet TCRdb's version contains in-frame clones alone and is incomplete. The table lists about 10,000 clones, with around 26% in the top ten. Mixed chimerism was transient after nonmyeloablative marrow transplants from related graft donors. The sample was CD8+ T cells from blood (PBMCs), taken 24 months after the transplant. These receptors all stem from a human patient who received a combined kidney and bone marrow transplant. Some T cells may possibly be graft donor cells.

On this clone itself: Coverage ceases 3 residues before the CDR3 finishes, and the germline J gene fills in the end. V is TRBV5-4 and J is TRBJ2-7, with a weak D call TRBD1 (6 bases). The V gene lost 3 bases and the J gene lost 4 bases, with 11 bases spanning the gap. Looked up from germline, CDR1 is SGHNT and CDR2 is YYREEE (reference sequence). The CDR3 extends over 13 amino acids. The covered CDR3 bases are TGTGCCAGCAGCTCCACCACAGGGTACGAG. Protein product: CASSSTTGYE. The whole CDR3 region reads CASSSTTGYEQYF.

Of note for this clone: The CDR3 end falls 3 residues outside the read, so it is completed with the germline J gene. The V and J genes are TRBV7-9 and TRBJ1-2; 7 nucleotides line up with TRBD1. This CDR3 region has 15 residues. Germline V gives CDR1 SEHNR, CDR2 FQNEAQ (reference sequence). Trimming took 1 base from V and 6 from J; bases not matched to a gene: 8. Incomplete CDR3 DNA: TGTGCCAGCAGCTTAGGGTCAGGGGGTGTGGATGGC. Protein: CASSLGSGGVDG. The full-length CDR3 reads as CASSLGSGGVDGYTF.

Comment on this clone: Read coverage stops 3 residues before the CDR3 terminus; the germline J gene supplies the remainder. The V call is TRBV20-1, the J call TRBJ2-7; possible D gene TRBD2, 7 bases. The V end lost 1 base, the J end lost 2 bases, and 18 bases lay between the germline ends. The CDR3 totals 16 residues. Germline-derived CDR1 and CDR2 are DFQATT and SNEGSKA (reference sequence). CDR3 DNA (partial): TGCAGTGCTAGAGGAGCCAGAGGGGGACTAACCTACGAG. Amino acids: CSARGARGGLTYE. The CDR3 in full is CSARGARGGLTYEQYF.

As for this clone: The missing CDR3 end, 3 residues past where the read stops, is filled in from the germline J gene. V gene TRBV11-2 combines with J gene TRBJ1-5; TRBD1 is a possible D gene (5 bases). This CDR3 region has 14 residues. CDR1 and CDR2 (germline): SGHAT, FQNNGV. Deletions cut 5 bases from V and 2 bases from J, with 10 bases between. CDR3 loop: CASSPQGGNQPQHF. The DNA read from the CDR3 is TGTGCCAGCAGCCCCCAAGGGGGCAATCAGCCC.

This clone shows up as medium-sized by frequency. The read finishes 3 residues shy of the CDR3 end, and the germline J gene is used to complete it. This chain links TRBV10-3 with TRBJ1-6, with a possible D match to TRBD1 (6 bases). Germline CDR1 is ENHRY and CDR2 is SYGVKD. This CDR3 region has 14 residues. V lost 2 bases and J 10 bases, leaving 12 bases between the germline ends. The CDR3 loop is CAISETGLESPLHF. The covered CDR3 bases are TGTGCCATCAGTGAGACAGGGTTAGAATCACCC.

A word on this clone: The read stops 3 residues short of the end of the CDR3; the missing end is completed from the germline J gene. The rearrangement links TRBV29-1 to TRBJ2-1; D uncertain. Germline loops: CDR1 SQVTM, CDR2 ANQGSEA. This CDR3 is 13 amino acids long. Trimming pared 6 bases from V and 4 bases from J, leaving 13 bases between. The CDR3 sequence is CSVAQPNYNEQFF. The part of the CDR3 DNA that was read is TGCAGCGTGGCCCAACCAAATTACAATGAG.

Note on this clone: The read ends 3 residues before the CDR3 terminus; that terminus is restored from the germline J gene. The rearrangement joins TRBV11-3 to TRBJ2-7; 15 nucleotides agree with TRBD2. The germline CDR1 and CDR2 sequences are SGHNT and YENEEA. The CDR3 is made up of 15 amino acids. V dropped 1 base and J dropped 6; count of bases not matched to a gene: 1. The CDR3 DNA, read in part, is TGTGCCAGCAGCTTAGGGGGACTAGCGGGAGGCGAG. Its protein is CASSLGGLAGGE. The whole CDR3 reads CASSLGGLAGGEQYF. Drawing the rest from reference TRBV11-3 and TRBJ2-7, the complete variable domain is EAGVVQSPRYKIIEKKQPVAFWCNPISGHNTLYWYLQNLGQGPELLIRYENEEAVDDSQLPKDRFSAERLKGVDSTLKIQPAELGDSAVYLCASSLGGLAGGEQYFGPGTRLTVT.

This clone is classed as medium-sized by frequency. Coverage ceases 3 residues before the CDR3 finishes, and the germline J gene fills in the end. The chain is built from TRBV6-1 and TRBJ1-1, with a tentative D call TRBD1 (5 bases). The V end lost 2 bases, the J end lost 4 bases, and 11 bases lay between the germline ends. The germline V gene encodes CDR1 MNHNS and CDR2 SASEGT. This CDR3 is 14 amino acids long. Incomplete CDR3 DNA: TGTGCCAGCAGTGAATATCAGGGCTCCACTGAA. Protein product: CASSEYQGSTE. The entire CDR3 is CASSEYQGSTEAFF.

As to this clone: The read gets to within 3 residues of the CDR3 end, and the germline J gene fills in the rest. The chain carries TRBV14 and TRBJ2-1; TRBD2 matches 8 bases. Germline trimming cut 1 base from V and 5 bases from J; bases unmatched to any gene: 4. Germline CDR1 and CDR2: SGHDN and FVKESK. The CDR3 is 15 residues long. The CDR3 spells CASSQGTSRNNEQFF. CDR3 DNA, as far as it was read: TGTGCCAGCAGCCAAGGGACTAGCAGAAACAATGAG.

Turning to this clone: The CDR3 end lies 3 residues beyond the end of the read and is filled in from the germline J gene. V gene TRBV4-1 combines with J gene TRBJ2-3; 7 bases line up with TRBD1. The V and J ends lost 1 base and 6 bases, in that order; junction bases with no gene match: 10. CDR1 and CDR2 (germline): MGHRA, YSYEKL. This CDR3 is built from 16 residues. CDR3: CASSQGITGAGDTQYF. Incomplete CDR3 DNA: TGCGCCAGCAGCCAAGGGATCACAGGGGCAGGGGATACG.

Turning to this clone: The read ends 3 residues before the CDR3 terminus; that terminus is restored from the germline J gene. The chain links TRBV19 to TRBJ1-1; TRBD1 matches 9 bases. The germline CDR1 and CDR2 sequences are LNHDA and SQIVND (reference sequence). The CDR3 contains 13 residues. The ends lost 8 bases at V and 4 bases at J; junction bases unmatched: 5. CDR3 sequence: CASQLDRGTEAFF. The part of the CDR3 DNA that was read is TGTGCCAGTCAACTGGACAGGGGCACTGAA.

Of note for this clone: An end of the junction does not agree with germline; a read error may underlie this. The read ends 3 residues early relative to the CDR3; the germline J gene fills the gap. The chain has TRBV4-2 and TRBJ2-1; TRBD2 matches at 11 bases. Germline V gives CDR1 LGHNA, CDR2 YNFKEQ. CDR3 length equals 16 residues. CDR3 bases read: TGCGCCAGCAGCCAAACTAGCGGGAGCTCCTACAATGAG. It yields the protein CASSQTSGSSYNE. In full, the CDR3 reads CASSQTSGSSYNEQFF.

The CDR3 DNA, read in part, is TGCAGTGCTAGAAGGGGACTGTCCTACGAG. Amino acid sequence: CSARRGLSYE. The full CDR3 protein is CSARRGLSYEQYF. V gene TRBV20-1 combines with J gene TRBJ2-7, with D perhaps matching TRBD2 (6 bases). Read sequence stops 3 residues before the CDR3 end, and the germline J gene provides the missing end. The CDR3 is 13 residues long. Germline lookup yields CDR1 DFQATT and CDR2 SNEGSKA (reference sequence). Between the trimmed V and J ends, which lost 2 bases and 1 base, there was a span of 9 bases.

Of note for this clone: The CDR3 end falls 3 residues outside the read, so it is completed with the germline J gene. The chain joins TRBV5-1 to TRBJ2-7; possibly TRBD2 for D (6 bases). Germline lookup yields CDR1 SGHRS and CDR2 YFSETQ. Trimming stripped 4 bases from V and 4 bases from J, with 15 bases between. The CDR3 sequence is 14 residues long. The sequenced part of the CDR3 DNA is TGCGCCAGCAGCATGGAGGGACTGGATTACGAG. Amino acids: CASSMEGLDYE. The CDR3 as a whole reads CASSMEGLDYEQYF. The variable domain in full, completed from reference TRBV5-1 and TRBJ2-7, reads KAGVTQTPRYLIKTRGQQVTLSCSPISGHRSVSWYQQTPGQGLQFLFEYFSETQRNKGNFPGRFSGRQFSNSRSEMNVSTLELGDSALYLCASSMEGLDYEQYFGPGTRLTVT.

In the case of this clone: The read terminates 3 residues before the CDR3 end, so the remaining end is supplied by the germline J gene. The chain has TRBV5-1 and TRBJ1-1, with D maybe TRBD1 (5 bases). Germline V gene data show CDR1 as SGHRS and CDR2 as YFSETQ. CDR3 length: 13 amino acids. V lost 2 bases and J 6 bases, leaving 11 bases between the germline ends. The CDR3 reads CASSLLGHAEAFF. Incomplete CDR3 DNA: TGCGCCAGCAGCTTATTGGGGCACGCTGAA.